Listed below are T cell receptor beta chains from one sample, sequenced in a study of OX40 agonist ivuxolimab in advanced cancers. Measured with immunoSEQ multiplex PCR; TCRdb has only the in-frame clones, and not every one. The sample has 65,000 to 70,000 clones, roughly 80% seen once; the top ten hold 1.5% to 2%. This sample comprised CD4+ or CD8+ T cells sorted from blood, obtained in a trial of the OX40 agonist ivuxolimab. The receptors were sampled from an adult with an advanced solid tumor such as melanoma, head and neck, liver or kidney cancer. Each CDR3 is given without its conserved first and last residue. Each record gives: J gene, V gene, CDR3 protein.

TRBJ1-3	TRBV6-1	ASSETKGQSSGNTIY
TRBJ1-5	TRBV28	ASSLFRGLDQPQH
TRBJ2-3	TRBV7-8	ASSLLGNEGTDTQY
TRBJ1-4	TRBV7-9	ASSPVGSGLF
TRBJ2-5	TRBV5-1	ASSLAGGEETQY
TRBJ2-1	TRBV28	ASSQFASNEQF
TRBJ2-7	TRBV6-1	ASSEWGEVYEQY
TRBJ2-1	TRBV2	ASSRTSGPYNEQF
TRBJ2-2	TRBV7-9	ASSIGGPNTGELF
TRBJ2-3	TRBV19	ASSPLSSTDTQY
TRBJ1-5	TRBV9	ASSKDGVDQPQH
TRBJ2-5	TRBV18	ASSPGTGDLETQY
TRBJ2-7	TRBV2	ASGTFAEQY
TRBJ2-5	TRBV7-9	ASSPSGQGTRETQY
TRBJ1-2	TRBV30	AWSRDSKSSYGYT
TRBJ2-2	TRBV7-9	ASSPGLANTGELF
TRBJ2-7	TRBV6-6	ASSPGSTYEQY
TRBJ1-2	TRBV7-9	ASSRTEYNYGYT
TRBJ1-3	TRBV29-1	SVRTGNTIY
TRBJ1-5	TRBV28	ASSPGQGADQPQH
TRBJ2-2	TRBV11-2	ASMKSSGGELF
TRBJ2-7	TRBV19	ASSIRQGASEQY
TRBJ2-5	TRBV6-6	ASSYSEETQY
TRBJ1-6	TRBV7-2	ASSLVSGLNSPLH
TRBJ2-5	TRBV6-1	ASMSLAGAKETQY
TRBJ1-1	TRBV5-1	ASRLGLRAEAF
TRBJ2-1	TRBV6-1	ASRLDRQWF
TRBJ2-7	TRBV6-1	ASSEEFNLEQY
TRBJ2-3	TRBV2	ASSEPPMSTDTQY
TRBJ2-7	TRBV5-1	ASSSLLAGGPNEQY
TRBJ1-4	TRBV11-2	ASSLSGRKDEKLF
TRBJ1-1	TRBV20-1	SAGPYTEAF
TRBJ1-1	TRBV5-1	ASSSDRGRNTEAF
TRBJ2-7	TRBV29-1	SVETTGVDYEQY
TRBJ2-1	TRBV5-4	ASSLSSGSVTYNEQF
TRBJ2-3	TRBV7-8	ASSTSGTDTQY
TRBJ2-3	TRBV7-9	ASSLESGTQY
TRBJ2-1	TRBV30	AWSRAGGGYNEQF
TRBJ2-7	TRBV6-5	ASSSSGTYYEQY
TRBJ1-2	TRBV6-1	ASYGHINYGYT
TRBJ2-7	TRBV9	ASSVAEGGYEQY
TRBJ1-2	TRBV20-1	SAVEYGYT
TRBJ2-7	TRBV20-1	SAYDSYEQY
TRBJ1-1	TRBV29-1	SVSSRRAEAF
TRBJ1-3	TRBV5-1	ASSLIWGPGNTIY
TRBJ2-7	TRBV11-2	ASSFSRVYEQY